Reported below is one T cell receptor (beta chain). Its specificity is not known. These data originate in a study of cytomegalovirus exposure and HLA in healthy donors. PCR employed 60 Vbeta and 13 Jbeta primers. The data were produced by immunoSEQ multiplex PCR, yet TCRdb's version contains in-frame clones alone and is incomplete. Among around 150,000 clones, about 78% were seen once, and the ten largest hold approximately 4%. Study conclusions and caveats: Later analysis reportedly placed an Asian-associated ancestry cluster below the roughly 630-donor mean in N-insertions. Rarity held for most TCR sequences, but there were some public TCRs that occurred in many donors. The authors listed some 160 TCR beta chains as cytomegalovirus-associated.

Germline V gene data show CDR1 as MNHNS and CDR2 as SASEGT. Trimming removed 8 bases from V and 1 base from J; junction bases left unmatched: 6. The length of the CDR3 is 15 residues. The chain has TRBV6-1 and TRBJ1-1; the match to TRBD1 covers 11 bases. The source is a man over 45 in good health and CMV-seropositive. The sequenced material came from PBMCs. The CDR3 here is CASSDRGQRNTEAFF. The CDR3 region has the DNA TGTGCCAGCTCGGACAGGGGGCAACGGAACACTGAAGCTTTCTTT.